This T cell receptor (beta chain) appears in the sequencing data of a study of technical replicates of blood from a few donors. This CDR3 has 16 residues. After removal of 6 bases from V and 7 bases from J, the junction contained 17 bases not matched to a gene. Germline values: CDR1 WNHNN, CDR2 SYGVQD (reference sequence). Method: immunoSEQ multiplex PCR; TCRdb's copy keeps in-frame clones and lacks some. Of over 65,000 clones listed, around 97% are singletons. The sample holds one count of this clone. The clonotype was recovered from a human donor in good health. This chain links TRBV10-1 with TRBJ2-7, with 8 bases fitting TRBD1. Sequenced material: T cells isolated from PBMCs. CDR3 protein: CASSAERTGRRREQYF. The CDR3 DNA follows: TGCGCCAGCAGCGCAGAAAGGACAGGGCGGAGGAGGGAGCAGTACTTC.